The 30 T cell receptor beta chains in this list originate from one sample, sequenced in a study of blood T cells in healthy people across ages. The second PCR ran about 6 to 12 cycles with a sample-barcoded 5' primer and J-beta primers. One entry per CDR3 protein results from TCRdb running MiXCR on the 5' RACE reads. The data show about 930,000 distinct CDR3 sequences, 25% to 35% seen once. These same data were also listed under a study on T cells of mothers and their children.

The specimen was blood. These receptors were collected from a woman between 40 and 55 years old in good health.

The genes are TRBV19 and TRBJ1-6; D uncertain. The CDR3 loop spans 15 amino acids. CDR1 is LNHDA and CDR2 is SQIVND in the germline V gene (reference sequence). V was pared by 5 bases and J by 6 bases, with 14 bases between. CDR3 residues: CASSWRESPNSPLHF. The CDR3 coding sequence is TGTGCCAGTAGTTGGAGGGAATCGCCTAATTCACCCCTCCACTTT.

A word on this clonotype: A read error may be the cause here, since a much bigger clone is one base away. The CDR3 is CASCQATGGANYGYTF. In nucleotides, the CDR3 is TGTGCCAGCTGCCAAGCAACAGGGGGTGCTAACTATGGCTACACCTTC. The chain links TRBV4-2 to TRBJ1-2; TRBD1 matches at 8 bases. This CDR3 is 16 amino acids long. Germline loops: CDR1 LGHNA, CDR2 YNFKEQ.

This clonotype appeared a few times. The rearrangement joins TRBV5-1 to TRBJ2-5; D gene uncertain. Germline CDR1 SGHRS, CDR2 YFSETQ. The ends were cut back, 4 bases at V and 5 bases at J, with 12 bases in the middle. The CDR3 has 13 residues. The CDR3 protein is CASSHDTEETQYF. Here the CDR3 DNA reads TGCGCCAGCAGCCACGACACCGAGGAGACCCAGTACTTC.

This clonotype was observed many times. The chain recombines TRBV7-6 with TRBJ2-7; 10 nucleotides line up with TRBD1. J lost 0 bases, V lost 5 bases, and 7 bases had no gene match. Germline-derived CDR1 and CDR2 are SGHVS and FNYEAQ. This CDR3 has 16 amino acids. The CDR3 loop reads CASSPGTGALSYEQYF. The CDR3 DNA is TGTGCCAGCAGCCCCGGGACAGGGGCACTCTCCTACGAGCAGTACTTC. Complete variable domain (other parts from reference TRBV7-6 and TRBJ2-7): GAGVSQSPRYKVTKRGQDVALRCDPISGHVSLYWYRQALGQGPEFLTYFNYEAQQDKSGLPNDRFSAERPEGSISTLTIQRTEQRDSAMYRCASSPGTGALSYEQYFGPGTRLTVT.

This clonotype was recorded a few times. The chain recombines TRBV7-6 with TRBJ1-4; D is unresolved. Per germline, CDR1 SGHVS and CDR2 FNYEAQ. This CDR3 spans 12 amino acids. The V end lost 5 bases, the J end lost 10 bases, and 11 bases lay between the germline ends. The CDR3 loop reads CASSLTVGKLFF. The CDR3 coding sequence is TGTGCCAGCAGCCTTACAGTCGGAAAACTGTTTTTT.

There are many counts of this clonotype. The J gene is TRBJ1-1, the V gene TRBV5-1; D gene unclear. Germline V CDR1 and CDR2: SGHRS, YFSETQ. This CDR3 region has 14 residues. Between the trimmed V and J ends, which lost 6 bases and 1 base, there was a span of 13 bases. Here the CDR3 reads CASTPEMQNTEAFF. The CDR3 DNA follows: TGCGCCAGCACCCCGGAGATGCAGAACACTGAAGCTTTCTTT.

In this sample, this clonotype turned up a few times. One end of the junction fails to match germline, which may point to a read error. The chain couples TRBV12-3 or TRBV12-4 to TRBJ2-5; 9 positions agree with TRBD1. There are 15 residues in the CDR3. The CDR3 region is CTSSFTGGGGETQYF. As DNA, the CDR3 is TGTACCAGCAGTTTTACAGGGGGCGGAGGAGAGACCCAGTACTTC.

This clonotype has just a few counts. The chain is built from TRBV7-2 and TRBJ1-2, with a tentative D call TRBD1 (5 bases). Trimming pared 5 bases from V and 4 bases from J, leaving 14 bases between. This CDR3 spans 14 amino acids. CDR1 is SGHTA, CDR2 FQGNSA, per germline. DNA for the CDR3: TGTGCCAGCAGCCAAACCGCCGGGGGCTATGGCTACACCTTC. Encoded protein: CASSQTAGGYGYTF.

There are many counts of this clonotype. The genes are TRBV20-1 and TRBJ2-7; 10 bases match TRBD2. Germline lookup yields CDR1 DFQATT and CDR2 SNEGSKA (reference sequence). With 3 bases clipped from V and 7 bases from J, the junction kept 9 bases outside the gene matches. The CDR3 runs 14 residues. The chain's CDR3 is CSASTGLALGEQYF. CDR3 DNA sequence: TGCAGTGCTAGTACGGGACTAGCGCTGGGGGAGCAGTACTTC.

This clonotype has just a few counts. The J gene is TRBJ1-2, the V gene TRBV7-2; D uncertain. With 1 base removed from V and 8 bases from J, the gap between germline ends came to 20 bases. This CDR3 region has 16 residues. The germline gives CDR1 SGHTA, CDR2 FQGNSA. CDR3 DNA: TGTGCCAGCAGCTTAGACGGGTGGCCGATACGAGGGGGCTACACCTTC. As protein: CASSLDGWPIRGGYTF.

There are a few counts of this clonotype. In DNA, the CDR3 is TGCAGTGCCCTGGGTCAGGGTGCACAGCCCCAGCATTTT. Its translation is CSALGQGAQPQHF. This chain links TRBV20-1 with TRBJ1-5; a possible D gene is TRBD1 (5 bases). CDR3 length: 13 amino acids. Trimming pared 6 bases from V and 7 bases from J, leaving 16 bases between. CDR1 is DFQATT and CDR2 is SNEGSKA in the germline V gene (reference sequence).

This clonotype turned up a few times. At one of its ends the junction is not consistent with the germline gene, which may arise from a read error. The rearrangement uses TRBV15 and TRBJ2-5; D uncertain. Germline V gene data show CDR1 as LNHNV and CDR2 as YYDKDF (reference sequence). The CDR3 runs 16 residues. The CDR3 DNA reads TGTGCCCCCAGCAGAGAGACCTTGGGGAACCAAGAGACCCAGTACTTC. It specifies CAPSRETLGNQETQYF.

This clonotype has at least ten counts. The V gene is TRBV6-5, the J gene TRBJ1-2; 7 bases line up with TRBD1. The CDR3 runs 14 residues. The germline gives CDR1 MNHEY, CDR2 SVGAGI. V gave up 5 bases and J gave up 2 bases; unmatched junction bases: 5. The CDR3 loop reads CASSRQTGNYGYTF. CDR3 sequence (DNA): TGTGCCAGCAGTCGCCAGACAGGGAACTATGGCTACACCTTC.

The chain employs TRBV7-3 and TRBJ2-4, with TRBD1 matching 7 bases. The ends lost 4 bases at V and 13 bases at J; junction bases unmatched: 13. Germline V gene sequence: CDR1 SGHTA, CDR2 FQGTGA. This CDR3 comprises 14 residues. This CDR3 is CASSSEQGYNEQYF. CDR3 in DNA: TGTGCCAGCAGCTCAGAACAGGGGTACAATGAGCAGTACTTC.

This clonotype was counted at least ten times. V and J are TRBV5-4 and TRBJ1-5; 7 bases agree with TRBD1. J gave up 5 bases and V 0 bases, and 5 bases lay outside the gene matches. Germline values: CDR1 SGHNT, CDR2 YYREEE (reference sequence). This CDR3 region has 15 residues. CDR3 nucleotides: TGTGCCAGCAGCTTGGCCCCAGGGGGGGATCAGCCCCAGCATTTT. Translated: CASSLAPGGDQPQHF.

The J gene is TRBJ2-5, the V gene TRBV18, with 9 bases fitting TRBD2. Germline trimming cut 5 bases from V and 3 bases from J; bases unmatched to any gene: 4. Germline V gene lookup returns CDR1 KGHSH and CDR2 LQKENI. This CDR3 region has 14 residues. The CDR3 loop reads CASSSTSGKETQYF. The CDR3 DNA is TGTGCCAGCTCATCGACTAGCGGTAAAGAGACCCAGTACTTC.

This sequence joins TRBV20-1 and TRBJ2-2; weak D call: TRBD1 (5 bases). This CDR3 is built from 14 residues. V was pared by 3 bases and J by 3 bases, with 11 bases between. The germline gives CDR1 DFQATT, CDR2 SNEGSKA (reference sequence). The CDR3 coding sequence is TGCAGTGCTAGGGAAAGGGGTGACACCGGGGAGCTGTTTTTT. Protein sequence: CSARERGDTGELFF.

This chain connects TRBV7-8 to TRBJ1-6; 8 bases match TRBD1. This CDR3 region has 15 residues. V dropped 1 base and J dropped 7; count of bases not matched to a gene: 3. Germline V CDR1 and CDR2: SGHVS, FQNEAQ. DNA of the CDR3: TGTGCCAGCAGCTTAGGGTCAGGGGGCAATTCACCCCTCCACTTT. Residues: CASSLGSGGNSPLHF.

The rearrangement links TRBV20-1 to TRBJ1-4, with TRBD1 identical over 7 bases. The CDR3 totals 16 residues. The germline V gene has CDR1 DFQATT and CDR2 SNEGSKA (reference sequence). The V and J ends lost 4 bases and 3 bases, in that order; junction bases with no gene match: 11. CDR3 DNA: TGCAGTGCTAAGGAAGGGGGCTCTCGGGCTAATGAAAAACTGTTTTTT. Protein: CSAKEGGSRANEKLFF.

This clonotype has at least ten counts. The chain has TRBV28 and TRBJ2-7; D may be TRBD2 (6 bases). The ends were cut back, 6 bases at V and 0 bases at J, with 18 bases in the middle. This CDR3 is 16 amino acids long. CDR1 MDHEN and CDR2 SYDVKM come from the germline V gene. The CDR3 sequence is CASRPGGWSSSYEQYF. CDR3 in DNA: TGTGCCAGCAGACCCGGGGGTTGGAGTAGCTCCTACGAGCAGTACTTC.

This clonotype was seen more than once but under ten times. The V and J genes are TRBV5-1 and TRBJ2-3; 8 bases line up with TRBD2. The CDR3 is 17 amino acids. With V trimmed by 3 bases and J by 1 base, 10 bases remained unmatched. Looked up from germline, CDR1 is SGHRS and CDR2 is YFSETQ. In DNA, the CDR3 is TGCGCCAGCAGCTCACTCATCGGGGGGGGTGGCACAGATACGCAGTATTTT. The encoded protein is CASSSLIGGGGTDTQYF.

Written as DNA, the CDR3 is TGTGCCAGCAGCCCCATTCCCGGCTACACCTTC. The encoded protein is CASSPIPGYTF. The J gene is TRBJ1-2, the V gene TRBV7-2; D ambiguous. This CDR3 is 11 amino acids long. Looked up from germline, CDR1 is SGHTA and CDR2 is FQGNSA. Trimming pared 5 bases from V and 8 bases from J, leaving 9 bases between.

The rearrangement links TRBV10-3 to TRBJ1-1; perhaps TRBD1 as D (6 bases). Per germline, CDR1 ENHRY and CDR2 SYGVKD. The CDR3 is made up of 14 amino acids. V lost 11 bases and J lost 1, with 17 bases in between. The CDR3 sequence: CAAKGGTRNTEAFF. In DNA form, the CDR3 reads TGTGCCGCAAAGGGGGGGACAAGGAACACTGAAGCTTTCTTT.

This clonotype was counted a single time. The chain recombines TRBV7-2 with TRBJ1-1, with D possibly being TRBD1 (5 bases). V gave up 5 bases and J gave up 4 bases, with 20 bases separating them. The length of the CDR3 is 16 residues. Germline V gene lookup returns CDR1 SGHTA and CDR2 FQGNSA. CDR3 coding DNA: TGTGCCAGCAGCCCAGAAGGACACCAGTTTGGCACTGAAGCTTTCTTT. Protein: CASSPEGHQFGTEAFF. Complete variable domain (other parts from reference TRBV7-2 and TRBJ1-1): GAGVSQSPSNKVTEKGKDVELRCDPISGHTALYWYRQSLGQGLEFLIYFQGNSAPDKSGLPSDRFSAERTGGSVSTLTIQRTQQEDSAVYLCASSPEGHQFGTEAFFGQGTRLTVV.

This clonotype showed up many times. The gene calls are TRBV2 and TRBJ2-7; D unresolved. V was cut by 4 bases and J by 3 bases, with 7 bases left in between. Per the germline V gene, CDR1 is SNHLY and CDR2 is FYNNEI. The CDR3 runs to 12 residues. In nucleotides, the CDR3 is TGTGCCAGCAGTGCTACCCTCTACGAGCAGTACTTC. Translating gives CASSATLYEQYF.

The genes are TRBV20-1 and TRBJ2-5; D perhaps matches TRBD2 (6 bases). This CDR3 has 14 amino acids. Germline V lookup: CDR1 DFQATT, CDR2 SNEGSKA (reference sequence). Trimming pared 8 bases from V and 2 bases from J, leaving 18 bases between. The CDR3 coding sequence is TGCAGTACCTCGTTGGTCCGGGGGCAAGAGACCCAGTACTTC. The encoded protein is CSTSLVRGQETQYF.

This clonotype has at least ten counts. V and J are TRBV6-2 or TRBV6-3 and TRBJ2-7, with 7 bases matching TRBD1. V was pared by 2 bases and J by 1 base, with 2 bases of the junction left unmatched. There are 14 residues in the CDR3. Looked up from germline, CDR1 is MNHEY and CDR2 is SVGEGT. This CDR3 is CASSYGTDSYEQYF. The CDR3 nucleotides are TGTGCCAGCAGTTACGGGACAGATTCCTACGAGCAGTACTTC.

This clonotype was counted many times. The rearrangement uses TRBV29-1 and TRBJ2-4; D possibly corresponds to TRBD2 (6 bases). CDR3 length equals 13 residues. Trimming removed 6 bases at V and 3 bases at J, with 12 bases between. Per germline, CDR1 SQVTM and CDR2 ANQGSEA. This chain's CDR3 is CSVRPGDKNIQYF. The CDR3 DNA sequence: TGCAGCGTCCGCCCGGGGGACAAAAACATTCAGTACTTC.

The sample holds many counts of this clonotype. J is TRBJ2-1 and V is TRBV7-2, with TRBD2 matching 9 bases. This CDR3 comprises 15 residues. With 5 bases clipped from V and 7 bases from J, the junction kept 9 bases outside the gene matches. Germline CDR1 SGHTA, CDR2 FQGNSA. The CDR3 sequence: CASSRTAGGRNEQFF. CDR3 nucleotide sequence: TGTGCCAGCAGCCGTACGGCGGGGGGGCGGAATGAGCAGTTCTTC.

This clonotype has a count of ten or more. The CDR3 nucleotides are TGTGCCAGCAGTTTAGCTGAGGGCCCTTATGGCTACACCTTC. This gives the protein CASSLAEGPYGYTF. This chain joins TRBV12-3 or TRBV12-4 and TRBJ1-2, with unresolved D. Trimming took 0 bases from V and 5 from J, leaving 10 bases between them. CDR3 length equals 14 residues.